These 21 T cell receptor beta chains share one sample of origin, sequenced in a study of CD8 T cells in Susac syndrome. Random hexamers were used to reverse transcribe the RNA input (about 0.45 to 1 ug). One entry per CDR3 protein results from TCRdb running MiXCR on the immunoSEQ multiplex PCR reads. Here the sample spans over 120,000 distinct CDR3 sequences, 94% being singletons. Sequencing was performed on CD4+ T cells from PBMCs. These receptors were taken from a human donor in good health.

V gene TRBV5-1 combines with J gene TRBJ2-6, with no clear D. CDR1 and CDR2 from the germline V gene are SGHRS and YFSETQ. The V and J ends lost 5 bases and 1 base respectively, with 4 bases between them. The CDR3 is made up of 13 amino acids. This CDR3 is CASRSSGANVLTF. The CDR3 DNA reads TGCGCCAGCAGAAGTTCTGGGGCCAACGTCCTGACTTTC.

V is TRBV30 and J is TRBJ2-7, with 7 bases identical to TRBD2. The ends lost 0 bases at V and 6 bases at J; junction bases unmatched: 5. The CDR3 is made up of 13 amino acids. The V gene's germline CDR1 is GTSNPN and CDR2 SVGIG (reference sequence). CDR3 coding DNA: TGTGCCTGGAGTGTAAGGAGGGAGGGCGAGCAGTACTTC. Protein sequence: CAWSVRREGEQYF.

This chain connects TRBV11-2 to TRBJ2-5; TRBD2 aligns across 9 bases. After removal of 6 bases from V and 4 bases from J, the junction contained 6 bases not matched to a gene. Germline-derived CDR1 and CDR2 are SGHAT and FQNNGV. The length of the CDR3 is 14 residues. CDR3 DNA sequence: TGTGCCAGCAGGGCGGCACTAGCGGGAGAGACCCAGTACTTC. This codes for CASRAALAGETQYF.

The V gene is TRBV27, the J gene TRBJ1-1; a weak D match, TRBD1 (5 bases). The germline CDR1 and CDR2 sequences are MNHEY and SMNVEV (reference sequence). This CDR3 is 19 amino acids long. V shed 0 bases and J shed 1 base, with 21 bases lying between them. CDR3 coding DNA: TGTGCCAGCAGTTTATCGCAGGGTTCCCTCATCGGTCCGAACACTGAAGCTTTCTTT. Translating it yields CASSLSQGSLIGPNTEAFF.

This chain connects TRBV20-1 to TRBJ2-5, with 7 bases identical to TRBD1. Looked up from germline, CDR1 is DFQATT and CDR2 is SNEGSKA (reference sequence). With V trimmed by 4 bases and J by 1 base, 6 bases remained unmatched. There are 14 residues in the CDR3. CDR3 nucleotides: TGCAGTGCTAACCGACAGGGACCCCAAGAGACCCAGTACTTC. It is translated as CSANRQGPQETQYF.

This clonotype was observed a single time. This chain joins TRBV2 and TRBJ2-1; D is undetermined. Germline CDR1 reads SNHLY; CDR2 reads FYNNEI. The germline V and J ends were trimmed by 2 bases and 8 bases, with 13 bases remaining between them. There are 14 residues in the CDR3. Here the CDR3 reads CASSEMGVGDEQFF. CDR3 nucleotide sequence: TGTGCCAGCAGTGAAATGGGCGTCGGAGATGAGCAGTTCTTC.

This chain joins TRBV6-1 and TRBJ1-2; tentative D call: TRBD1 (6 bases). Germline V gives CDR1 MNHNS, CDR2 SASEGT. This CDR3 contains 15 residues. Trimming removed 6 bases at V and 4 bases at J, with 18 bases between. The CDR3 region is CASSRRGEGGYGYTF. The CDR3 coding sequence is TGTGCCAGCAGCCGCCGGGGGGAGGGGGGCTATGGCTACACCTTC.

The chain links TRBV19 to TRBJ2-5, with 9 bases identical to TRBD1. Germline-derived CDR1 and CDR2 are LNHDA and SQIVND (reference sequence). V lost 5 bases, J lost 3 bases, and 1 base stayed unmatched. The CDR3 contains 13 residues. The CDR3 nucleotides are TGTGCCAGTAGTCGGACAGGGGAAGAGACCCAGTACTTC. Encoded protein: CASSRTGEETQYF. Full variable domain (rest looked up from reference TRBV19 and TRBJ2-5): DGGITQSPKYLFRKEGQNVTLSCEQNLNHDAMYWYRQDPGQGLRLIYYSQIVNDFQKGDIAEGYSVSREKKESFPLTVTSAQKNPTAFYLCASSRTGEETQYFGPGTRLLVL.

The chain links TRBV29-1 to TRBJ2-3; no reliable D call. Germline assignment: CDR1 SQVTM and CDR2 ANQGSEA. This CDR3 comprises 12 residues. V lost 2 bases, J lost 2 bases, and 5 bases lay in between. The CDR3 DNA follows: TGCAGCGTTGAATCCTACACAGATACGCAGTATTTT. Its protein product is CSVESYTDTQYF.

The J gene is TRBJ2-7, the V gene TRBV5-1; tentatively, D is TRBD2 (6 bases). Trimming pared 4 bases from V and 2 bases from J, leaving 13 bases between. This CDR3 region has 14 residues. CDR1 and CDR2 from the germline V gene are SGHRS and YFSETQ. CDR3 sequence reads: CASSPSGRTYEQYF. The DNA of the CDR3 is TGCGCCAGCAGCCCCAGCGGGCGAACCTACGAGCAGTACTTC.

This clonotype occurred once. The V gene is TRBV3-1, the J gene TRBJ2-7, with a weak D call TRBD1 (7 bases). The CDR3 is 14 residues long. V shed 4 bases and J shed 6 bases, with 16 bases lying between them. In germline, CDR1 is LGHDT, CDR2 YNNKEL (reference sequence). The CDR3 spells CASSPGGRGTEQYF. The CDR3 DNA reads as TGTGCCAGCAGCCCCGGGGGCAGGGGGACCGAGCAGTACTTC.

The chain employs TRBV30 and TRBJ2-2, with 10 bases aligning to TRBD2. The CDR3 consists of 17 residues. Germline V gene data show CDR1 as GTSNPN and CDR2 as SVGIG (reference sequence). Unmatched junction bases numbered 12, after V lost 4 bases and J lost 4 bases. CDR3 sequence: CAWIGSGGTWGTGELFF. CDR3 sequence (DNA): TGTGCCTGGATTGGTAGCGGGGGGACCTGGGGCACCGGGGAGCTGTTTTTT.

This chain joins TRBV11-1 and TRBJ2-1, with TRBD2 identical over 12 bases. The CDR3 runs to 20 residues. J lost 3 bases, V lost 0 bases, and 12 bases had no gene match. Germline values: CDR1 SGHAT, CDR2 FQDESV (reference sequence). The CDR3 loop reads CASSLALLAGGASHYNEQFF. Here the CDR3 DNA reads TGTGCCAGCAGCTTAGCTTTACTAGCGGGAGGCGCTTCCCACTACAATGAGCAGTTCTTC.

The V and J genes are TRBV30 and TRBJ2-1; 13 bases align to TRBD2. CDR3 size: 17 residues. Germline values: CDR1 GTSNPN, CDR2 SVGIG (reference sequence). The trim removed 4 bases at V and 0 bases at J, leaving 6 bases unmatched. The CDR3 is CAWTLWTSGSSYNEQFF. CDR3 in DNA: TGTGCCTGGACCTTGTGGACTAGCGGGAGCTCCTACAATGAGCAGTTCTTC.

The chain is built from TRBV27 and TRBJ1-4, with 8 bases matching TRBD1. V lost 5 bases to trimming and J lost 8 bases; unmatched junction nucleotides: 10. The CDR3 is 15 residues long. From germline, CDR1 is MNHEY and CDR2 SMNVEV (reference sequence). CDR3 loop: CASSPGDRYWEKLFF. Here the CDR3 DNA reads TGTGCCAGCAGTCCGGGGGACAGGTATTGGGAAAAACTGTTTTTT.

The chain carries TRBV2 and TRBJ2-5, with 8 bases fitting TRBD2. V gave up 6 bases and J gave up 7 bases; unmatched junction bases: 16. This CDR3 comprises 16 residues. Germline V gene data show CDR1 as SNHLY and CDR2 as FYNNEI. CDR3 coding DNA: TGTGCCAGCAGGTACCGTCGGCTAGCGGGCTTGGTGACCCAGTACTTC. Amino acid sequence: CASRYRRLAGLVTQYF.

This clonotype has a single count. The chain links TRBV2 to TRBJ2-6; no clear D gene. Trimming removed 5 bases at V and 1 base at J, with 12 bases between. The CDR3 has 16 residues. Germline V gene sequence: CDR1 SNHLY, CDR2 FYNNEI. CDR3 bases: TGTGCCAGCAGTTGGGCGGTCCATTCTGGGGCCAACGTCCTGACTTTC. Translation: CASSWAVHSGANVLTF. The variable domain in full, completed from reference TRBV2 and TRBJ2-6, reads EPEVTQTPSHQVTQMGQEVILRCVPISNHLYFYWYRQILGQKVEFLVSFYNNEISEKSEIFDDQFSVERPDGSNFTLKIRSTKLEDSAMYFCASSWAVHSGANVLTFGAGSRLTVL.

This clonotype was observed once. The chain uses TRBV25-1 and TRBJ2-7; weak D call: TRBD1 (6 bases). The germline V and J ends were trimmed by 10 bases and 4 bases, with 14 bases remaining between them. The CDR3 has 12 amino acids. Germline CDR1 reads MGHDK; CDR2 reads SYGVNS. CDR3 nucleotide sequence: TGTGCCATCTCACAACAGGGTTACGAGCAGTACTTC. Amino acid sequence: CAISQQGYEQYF.

The V gene is TRBV27, the J gene TRBJ2-3, with 10 positions matching TRBD1. The CDR3 runs 15 residues. Trimming at V came to 1 base and at J to 3 bases, leaving 1 base not matched to a gene. The germline V gene encodes CDR1 MNHEY and CDR2 SMNVEV (reference sequence). The CDR3 region has the DNA TGTGCCAGCAGTTTATGGACAGGGGGTACAGATACGCAGTATTTT. Its protein is CASSLWTGGTDTQYF.

The chain joins TRBV20-1 to TRBJ2-1, with 10 bases identical to TRBD2. Germline V lookup: CDR1 DFQATT, CDR2 SNEGSKA (reference sequence). The CDR3 sequence is 15 residues long. Trimming cost V 4 bases and J 5 bases; bases outside gene matches: 8. Here the CDR3 reads CSAIKSGRVDNEQFF. In DNA form, the CDR3 reads TGCAGTGCTATCAAGAGCGGGAGGGTGGACAATGAGCAGTTCTTC.

This clonotype was counted once. The chain couples TRBV5-4 to TRBJ2-7; 13 bases match TRBD2. V lost 4 bases, J lost 7 bases, and 8 bases stayed unmatched. This CDR3 is built from 15 residues. CDR1 and CDR2 (germline): SGHNT, YYREEE (reference sequence). CDR3 sequence reads: CASSPRLAGGSEQYF. In nucleotides, the CDR3 is TGTGCCAGCAGCCCTAGACTAGCGGGAGGTTCGGAGCAGTACTTC.